The 16 T cell receptor beta chains listed next were all sequenced from one sample in a study of graft-versus-host responses after intestinal transplantation. TCRdb keeps only in-frame clones here, not all; method: immunoSEQ multiplex PCR. The table shows some 90,000 clones, with roughly 90% occurring only once. The antigens these receptors bind are not known. The specimen comprised unstimulated CD4+ T cells sorted from spleen or lymph node cells, sampled before intestinal transplant. The receptors shown here come from a human donor who received an intestinal transplant.

The chain couples TRBV4-1 to TRBJ1-4; TRBD1 is a possible D gene (5 bases). The CDR3 covers 15 residues. Trimming pared 1 base from V and 8 bases from J, leaving 14 bases between. The V gene's germline CDR1 is MGHRA and CDR2 YSYEKL. CDR3 in amino acids: CASSQAGHLGEKLFF. As DNA, the CDR3 is TGCGCCAGCAGCCAAGCCGGACACCTAGGGGAAAAACTGTTTTTT.

This clone has a single count. V usage is TRBV4-1 and J usage is TRBJ2-1; a weak D match, TRBD2 (7 bases). The CDR3 extends over 12 amino acids. Per the germline V gene, CDR1 is MGHRA and CDR2 is YSYEKL. V lost 4 bases to trimming and J lost 12 bases, with 13 bases between them. The CDR3 region is CASSPRGGSQFF. For the CDR3, the DNA is TGCGCCAGCAGCCCACGCGGGGGCTCGCAGTTCTTC.

The chain couples TRBV6-5 to TRBJ1-1; tentatively, D is TRBD1 (5 bases). The CDR3 contains 15 residues. In germline, CDR1 is MNHEY, CDR2 SVGAGI. Deletions cut 2 bases from V and 3 bases from J, with 13 bases between. The CDR3: CASSYRGAMDTEAFF. The CDR3 DNA is TGTGCCAGCAGTTACCGTGGGGCCATGGACACTGAAGCTTTCTTT.

The rearrangement uses TRBV9 and TRBJ2-6, with D uncertain. This CDR3 spans 17 amino acids. V was cut by 0 bases and J by 0 bases, with 10 bases left in between. Germline loops: CDR1 SGDLS, CDR2 YYNGEE. The CDR3 nucleotides read TGTGCCAGCAGCGTAGCTACCCCATCCTCTGGGGCCAACGTCCTGACTTTC. Translating it yields CASSVATPSSGANVLTF.

V and J are TRBV6-5 and TRBJ2-1, with 7 bases matching TRBD1. The junction had 4 bases not matched to a gene; V was cut back by 5 bases and J by 6 bases. Germline assignment: CDR1 MNHEY and CDR2 SVGAGI. CDR3 length: 13 residues. In nucleotides, the CDR3 is TGTGCCAGCAGTACGGACAGGCTCAATGAGCAGTTCTTC. Protein product: CASSTDRLNEQFF.

This chain uses TRBV5-6 with TRBJ1-2, with D unresolved. This CDR3 region has 16 residues. Between the trimmed V and J ends, which lost 2 bases and 8 bases, there was a span of 22 bases. The germline V gene encodes CDR1 SGHDT and CDR2 YYEEEE. This chain's CDR3 is CASSFWAVDGLGGYTF. The DNA for the CDR3 is TGTGCCAGCAGCTTTTGGGCGGTCGACGGACTGGGAGGCTACACCTTC. Complete variable domain (other parts from reference TRBV5-6 and TRBJ1-2): DAGVTQSPTHLIKTRGQQVTLRCSPKSGHDTVSWYQQALGQGPQFIFQYYEEEERQRGNFPDRFSGHQFPNYSSELNVNALLLGDSALYLCASSFWAVDGLGGYTFGSGTRLTVV.

The chain joins TRBV2 to TRBJ2-1, with 8 bases identical to TRBD1. V lost 9 bases and J lost 13; bases outside the gene matches: 8. Germline-derived CDR1 and CDR2 are SNHLY and FYNNEI. This CDR3 contains 11 residues. As DNA, the CDR3 is TGTGCCAGGGCAGGGGGCGGAGGACAGTTCTTC. The encoded protein is CARAGGGGQFF.

The rearrangement links TRBV27 to TRBJ2-3, with a weak D call TRBD1 (5 bases). CDR3 size: 14 residues. V lost 2 bases and J 8 bases, leaving 14 bases between the germline ends. CDR1 and CDR2 from the germline V gene are MNHEY and SMNVEV (reference sequence). DNA of the CDR3: TGTGCCAGCAGTTTAGGGCCACAGGAAGGTACGCAGTATTTT. Protein product: CASSLGPQEGTQYF.

This clone occurred once. V usage is TRBV9 and J usage is TRBJ2-7; perhaps TRBD1 as D (6 bases). Germline CDR1 SGDLS, CDR2 YYNGEE. This CDR3 has 15 residues. V was pared by 3 bases and J by 5 bases, with 18 bases between. CDR3: CASSARTVPPHEQYF. CDR3 DNA: TGTGCCAGCAGCGCCCGGACAGTCCCTCCCCACGAGCAGTACTTC.

This chain connects TRBV9 to TRBJ2-7; TRBD2 agrees at 13 bases. Germline lookup yields CDR1 SGDLS and CDR2 YYNGEE. The CDR3 is made up of 15 amino acids. Losses at the gene ends were 4 bases for V and 5 bases for J; bases not matched to a gene: 6. The CDR3 nucleotides are TGTGCCAGCAGCCCGCGGACTAGCGGGGGCAACGAGCAGTACTTC. Translated, it gives CASSPRTSGGNEQYF.

The gene calls are TRBV19 and TRBJ1-1; D is uncertain. Germline CDR1 LNHDA, CDR2 SQIVND (reference sequence). Trimming stripped 7 bases from V and 8 bases from J, with 11 bases between. This CDR3 has 11 amino acids. The CDR3 region is CASIGLREAFF. CDR3 sequence (DNA): TGTGCCAGTATCGGACTCCGGGAAGCTTTCTTT.

The V and J genes are TRBV6-6 and TRBJ1-2; D perhaps matches TRBD1 (6 bases). CDR1 and CDR2 (germline): MNHNY, SVGAGI (reference sequence). V was trimmed by 6 bases and J by 4 bases, leaving 15 bases between them. The CDR3 runs to 14 residues. CDR3 nucleotides: TGTGCCAGCAGCCCCGATGGGGGCGCCTATGGCTACACCTTC. This codes for CASSPDGGAYGYTF.

J is TRBJ2-3 and V is TRBV19, with D perhaps TRBD2 (6 bases). The V and J ends lost 2 bases and 8 bases respectively, with 14 bases between them. CDR3 length: 14 residues. Looked up from germline, CDR1 is LNHDA and CDR2 is SQIVND (reference sequence). CDR3: CASSIRGSLGTQYF. For the CDR3, the DNA is TGTGCCAGTAGTATACGGGGGAGCCTAGGTACGCAGTATTTT.

The chain combines TRBV4-2 with TRBJ2-5, with TRBD2 matching 10 bases. The CDR3 is 19 amino acids. J lost 5 bases, V lost 0 bases, and 15 bases had no gene match. Germline V gene lookup returns CDR1 LGHNA and CDR2 YNFKEQ. In DNA form, the CDR3 reads TGTGCCAGCAGCCAAGATGGGTTCGGAGCGGGGGGGCCGGGGGAGACCCAGTACTTC. Translated, it gives CASSQDGFGAGGPGETQYF.

The gene calls are TRBV25-1 and TRBJ1-1; 9 nucleotides match TRBD1. Trimming at V came to 4 bases and at J to 1 base, leaving 7 bases not matched to a gene. The CDR3 totals 16 residues. Looked up from germline, CDR1 is MGHDK and CDR2 is SYGVNS. CDR3 in amino acids: CASSGPTGGENTEAFF. As DNA, the CDR3 is TGTGCCAGCAGTGGACCGACAGGGGGGGAGAACACTGAAGCTTTCTTT.

The CDR3 coding sequence is TGTGCCAGCAGTTACGAGGACAGGCCTAACTATGGCTACACCTTC. Amino acids: CASSYEDRPNYGYTF. The gene calls are TRBV6-6 and TRBJ1-2, with 7 bases lining up with TRBD1. Germline trimming cut 2 bases from V and 0 bases from J; bases unmatched to any gene: 3. The CDR3 has 15 residues. Germline V gene lookup returns CDR1 MNHNY and CDR2 SVGAGI (reference sequence).